In its sample, the clone carrying this TCR beta chain was seen many times. Preparation of the TCRbeta library involved a method that used unique molecular identifiers. TCRdb fed the PCR reads into MiXCR, producing one record per CDR3 protein. In the table there are some 500,000 distinct CDR3 sequences, over 25% of which are singletons. Unmatched junction bases numbered 18, after V lost 2 bases and J lost 4 bases. The CDR3 has 19 residues. CDR1 is SGHNT and CDR2 is YYREEE in the germline V gene (reference sequence). This sample was included in a study of T-cell reconstitution after alpha-beta-depleted transplantation in children.

The clonotype originates from a human donor who donated a stem cell graft to a child with aplastic anemia. V usage is TRBV5-4 and J usage is TRBJ1-1; 9 bases fit TRBD1. The material sequenced was PBMCs from the stem cell graft donor, taken from the stem cell graft. In DNA, the CDR3 is TGTGCCAGCAGCTTTACCCGGGACAGGGCGTTAGGTGACTCCACTGAAGCTTTCTTT. Translation: CASSFTRDRALGDSTEAFF.